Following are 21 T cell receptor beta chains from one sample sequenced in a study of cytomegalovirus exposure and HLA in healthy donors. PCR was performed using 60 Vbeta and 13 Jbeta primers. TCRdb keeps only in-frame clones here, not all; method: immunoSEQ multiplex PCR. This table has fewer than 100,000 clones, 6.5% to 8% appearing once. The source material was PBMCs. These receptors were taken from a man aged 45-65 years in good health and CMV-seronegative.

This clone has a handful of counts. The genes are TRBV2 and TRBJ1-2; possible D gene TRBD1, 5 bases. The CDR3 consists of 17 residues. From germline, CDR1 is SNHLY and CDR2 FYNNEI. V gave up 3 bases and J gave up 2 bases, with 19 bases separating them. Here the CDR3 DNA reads TGTGCCAGCAGTGACTCAGGAGTCCTGGGGGGAAACTATGGCTACACCTTC. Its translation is CASSDSGVLGGNYGYTF.

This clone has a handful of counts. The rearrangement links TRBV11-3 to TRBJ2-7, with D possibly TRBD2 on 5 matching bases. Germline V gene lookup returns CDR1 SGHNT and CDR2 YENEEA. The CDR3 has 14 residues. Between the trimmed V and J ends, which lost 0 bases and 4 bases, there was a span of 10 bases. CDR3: CASSLDPRGYEQYF. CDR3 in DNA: TGTGCCAGCAGCTTAGATCCCCGCGGGTACGAGCAGTACTTC.

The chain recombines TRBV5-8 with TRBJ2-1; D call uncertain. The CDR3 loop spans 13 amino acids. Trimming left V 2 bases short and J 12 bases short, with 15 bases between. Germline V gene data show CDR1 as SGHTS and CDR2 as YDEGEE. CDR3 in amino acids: CASSLGGESGQFF. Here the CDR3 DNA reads TGTGCCAGCAGCTTAGGTGGAGAGTCGGGGCAGTTCTTC.

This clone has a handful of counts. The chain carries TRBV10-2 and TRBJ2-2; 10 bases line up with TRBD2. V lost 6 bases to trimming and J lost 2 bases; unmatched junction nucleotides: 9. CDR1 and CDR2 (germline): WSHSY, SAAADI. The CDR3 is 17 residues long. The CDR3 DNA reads TGCGCCAGCAGGATGGGTAGCGGGGGGCCTAACACCGGGGAGCTGTTTTTT. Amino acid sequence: CASRMGSGGPNTGELFF.

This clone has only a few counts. CDR3 residues: CASSQGFTGVQETQYF. The CDR3 DNA follows: TGTGCCAGCAGCCAAGGATTTACGGGGGTACAAGAGACCCAGTACTTC. This rearrangement joins TRBV4-2 to TRBJ2-5, with a tentative D call TRBD2 (6 bases). The ends were cut back, 1 base at V and 2 bases at J, with 14 bases in the middle. The length of the CDR3 is 16 residues. In germline, CDR1 is LGHNA, CDR2 YNFKEQ.

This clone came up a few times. This CDR3 is CASSAGGLNTEAFF. The DNA of the CDR3 is TGTGCCAGCAGTGCAGGGGGTTTGAACACTGAAGCTTTCTTT. This chain connects TRBV6-1 to TRBJ1-1; 7 positions agree with TRBD1. The CDR3 contains 14 residues. Unmatched junction bases numbered 2, after V lost 4 bases and J lost 0 bases. Germline V gives CDR1 MNHNS, CDR2 SASEGT.

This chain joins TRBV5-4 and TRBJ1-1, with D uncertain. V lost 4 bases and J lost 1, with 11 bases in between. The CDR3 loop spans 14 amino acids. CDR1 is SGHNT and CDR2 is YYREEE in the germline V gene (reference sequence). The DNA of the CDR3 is TGTGCCAGCAGCCCCCGAGGAGGGAACACTGAAGCTTTCTTT. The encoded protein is CASSPRGGNTEAFF.

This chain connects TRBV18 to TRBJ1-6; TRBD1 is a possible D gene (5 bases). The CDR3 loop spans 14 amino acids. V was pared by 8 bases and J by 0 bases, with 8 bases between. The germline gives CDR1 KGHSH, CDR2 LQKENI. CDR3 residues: CASRQSSYNSPLHF. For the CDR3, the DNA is TGTGCCAGCCGACAGAGCTCCTATAATTCACCCCTCCACTTT. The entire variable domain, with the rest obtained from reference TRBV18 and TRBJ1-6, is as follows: NAGVMQNPRHLVRRRGQEARLRCSPMKGHSHVYWYRQLPEEGLKFMVYLQKENIIDESGMPKERFSAEFPKEGPSILRIQQVVRGDSAAYFCASRQSSYNSPLHFGNGTRLTVT.

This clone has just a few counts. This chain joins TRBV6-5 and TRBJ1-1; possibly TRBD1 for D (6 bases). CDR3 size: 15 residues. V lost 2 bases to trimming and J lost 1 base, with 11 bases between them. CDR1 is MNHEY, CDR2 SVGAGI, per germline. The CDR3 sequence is CASSYVGGRNTEAFF. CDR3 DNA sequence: TGTGCCAGCAGTTACGTTGGGGGCCGGAACACTGAAGCTTTCTTT.

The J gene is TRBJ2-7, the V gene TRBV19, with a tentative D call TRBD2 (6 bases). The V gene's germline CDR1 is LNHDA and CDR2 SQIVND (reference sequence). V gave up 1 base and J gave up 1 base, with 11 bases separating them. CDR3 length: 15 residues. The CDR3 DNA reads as TGTGCCAGTAGTATAGGGTTGGGGGGATCCTACGAGCAGTACTTC. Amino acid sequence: CASSIGLGGSYEQYF.

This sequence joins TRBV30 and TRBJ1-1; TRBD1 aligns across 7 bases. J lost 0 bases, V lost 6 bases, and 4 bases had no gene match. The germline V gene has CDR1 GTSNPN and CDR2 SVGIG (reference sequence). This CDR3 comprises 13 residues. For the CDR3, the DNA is TGTGCCTGCACGACAGGGTTGAACACTGAAGCTTTCTTT. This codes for CACTTGLNTEAFF.

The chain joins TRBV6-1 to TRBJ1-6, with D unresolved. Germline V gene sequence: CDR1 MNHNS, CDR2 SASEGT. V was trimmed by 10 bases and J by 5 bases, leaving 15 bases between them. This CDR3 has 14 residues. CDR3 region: CATRGWADNSPLHF. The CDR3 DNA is TGTGCCACCCGAGGGTGGGCGGATAATTCACCCCTCCACTTT.

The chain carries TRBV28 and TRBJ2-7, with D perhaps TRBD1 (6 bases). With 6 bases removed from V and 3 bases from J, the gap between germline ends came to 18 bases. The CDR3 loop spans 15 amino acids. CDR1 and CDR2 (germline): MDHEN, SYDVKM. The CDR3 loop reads CASSRGPGRGYEQYF. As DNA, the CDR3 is TGTGCCAGCAGCAGGGGCCCTGGTAGAGGCTACGAGCAGTACTTC.

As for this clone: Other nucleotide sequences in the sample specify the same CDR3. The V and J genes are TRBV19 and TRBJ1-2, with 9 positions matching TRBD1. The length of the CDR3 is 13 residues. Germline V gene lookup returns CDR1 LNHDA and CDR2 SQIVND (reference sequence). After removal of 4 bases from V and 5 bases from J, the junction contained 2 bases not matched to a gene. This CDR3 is CASSTGTGYGYTF. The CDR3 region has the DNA TGTGCCAGTAGTACGGGGACAGGGTATGGCTACACCTTC.

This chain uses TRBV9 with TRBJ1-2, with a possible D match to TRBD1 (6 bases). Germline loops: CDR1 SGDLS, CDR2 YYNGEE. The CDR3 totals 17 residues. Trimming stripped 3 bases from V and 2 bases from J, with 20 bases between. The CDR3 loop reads CASSDGTGTKINYGYTF. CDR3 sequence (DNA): TGTGCCAGCAGCGACGGTACCGGGACAAAGATAAACTATGGCTACACCTTC.

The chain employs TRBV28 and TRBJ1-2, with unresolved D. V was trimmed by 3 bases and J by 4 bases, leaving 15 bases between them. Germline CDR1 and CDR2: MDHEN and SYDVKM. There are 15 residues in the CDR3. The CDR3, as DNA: TGTGCCAGCAGTTTGGTCCTTAGTCCGGGCTATGGCTACACCTTC. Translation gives CASSLVLSPGYGYTF.

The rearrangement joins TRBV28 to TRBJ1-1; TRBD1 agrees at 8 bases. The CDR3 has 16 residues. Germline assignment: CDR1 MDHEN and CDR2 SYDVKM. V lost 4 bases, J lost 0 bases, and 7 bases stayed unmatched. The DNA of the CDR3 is TGTGCCAGCAGTTACAGGGGGATCCTAATGAACACTGAAGCTTTCTTT. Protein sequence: CASSYRGILMNTEAFF.

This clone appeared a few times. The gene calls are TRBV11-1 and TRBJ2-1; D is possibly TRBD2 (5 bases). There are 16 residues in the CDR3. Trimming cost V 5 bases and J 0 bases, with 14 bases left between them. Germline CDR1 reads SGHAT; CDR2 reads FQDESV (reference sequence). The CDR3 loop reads CASSLMGEFSYNEQFF. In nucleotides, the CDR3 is TGTGCCAGCAGCCTCATGGGAGAGTTCTCCTACAATGAGCAGTTCTTC.

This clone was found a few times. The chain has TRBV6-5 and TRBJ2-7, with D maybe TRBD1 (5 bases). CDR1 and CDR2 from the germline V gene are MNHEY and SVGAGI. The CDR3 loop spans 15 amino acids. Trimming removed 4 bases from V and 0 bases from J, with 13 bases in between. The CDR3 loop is CASSSLQASSYEQYF. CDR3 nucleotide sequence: TGTGCCAGCAGTTCCCTACAGGCGAGCTCCTACGAGCAGTACTTC.

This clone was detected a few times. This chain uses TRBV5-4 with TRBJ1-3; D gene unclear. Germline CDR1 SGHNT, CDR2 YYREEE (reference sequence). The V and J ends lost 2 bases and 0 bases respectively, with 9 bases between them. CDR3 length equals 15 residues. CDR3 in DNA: TGTGCCAGCAGCTTTGAGCTTTCCTCTGGAAACACCATATATTTT. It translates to CASSFELSSGNTIYF.

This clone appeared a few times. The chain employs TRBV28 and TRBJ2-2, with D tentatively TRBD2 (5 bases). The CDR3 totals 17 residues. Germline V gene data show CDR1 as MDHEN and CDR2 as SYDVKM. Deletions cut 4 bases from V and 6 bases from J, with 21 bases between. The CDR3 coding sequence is TGTGCCAGCAGTTCAACTGCGGGCGGACCCCGGCCCGGGGAGCTGTTTTTT. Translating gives CASSSTAGGPRPGELFF.